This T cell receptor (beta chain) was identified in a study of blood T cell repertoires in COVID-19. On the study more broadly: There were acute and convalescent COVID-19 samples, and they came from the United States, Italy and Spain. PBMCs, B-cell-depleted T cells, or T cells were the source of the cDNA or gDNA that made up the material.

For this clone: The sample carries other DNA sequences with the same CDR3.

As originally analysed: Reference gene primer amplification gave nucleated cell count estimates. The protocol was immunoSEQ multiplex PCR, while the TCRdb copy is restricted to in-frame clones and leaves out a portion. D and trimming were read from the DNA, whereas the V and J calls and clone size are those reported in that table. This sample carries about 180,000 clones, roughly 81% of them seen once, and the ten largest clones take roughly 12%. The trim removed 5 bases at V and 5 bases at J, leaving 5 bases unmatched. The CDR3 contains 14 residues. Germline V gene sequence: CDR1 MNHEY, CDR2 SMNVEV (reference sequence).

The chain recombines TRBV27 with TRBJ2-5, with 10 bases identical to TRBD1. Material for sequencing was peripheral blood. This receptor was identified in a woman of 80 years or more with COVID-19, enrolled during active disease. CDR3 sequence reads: CASSRQGARETQYF. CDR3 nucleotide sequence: TGTGCCAGCAGTCGACAGGGGGCAAGGGAGACCCAGTACTTC.